The entry below gives a single T cell receptor (beta chain) sequence along with its context. Its target antigen remains unknown. Per-base quality was not reported, and no clone a single base away is much larger than it. This record belongs to a study of blood T cell repertoires in COVID-19 (dated by TCRdb to the early 2020s). Study-wide context: Samples from collaborators originated in the United States, Italy and Spain and spanned both the acute and convalescent phases of COVID-19. The repertoires were released in a freely available public database meant as a resource for research on the immune response to SARS-CoV-2. A de-identified subject ID, COVID-19 status, age in years and sex were almost always included in the sample metadata. The dataset comprised deeply sampled blood TCRbeta repertoires from subjects exposed to, actively infected with, or recovered from COVID-19. Where available, HLA class I and class II types were taken from metadata supplied by the sample provider and were not determined by assay-based typing. The samples were drawn from the first 160 participants of the ongoing ImmuneRACE study and from some 1,300 subjects provided by 6 global collaborators. The material from the prospective study consisted of cDNA or gDNA derived from T cells, B-cell-depleted T cells, or PBMCs.

General study outcomes and caveats: The quantity of clinical and demographic metadata differed by source and by participant and was supplied without curation.

Whole blood was collected in K2EDTA tubes by collaborating institutions according to the institutions' own protocols. For TCRbeta analysis, collaborator samples were shipped as frozen whole blood, as isolated PBMCs, or as DNA extracted from either sample type. The immunoSEQ Assay, a bias-controlled multiplex PCR, was used to amplify TCRbeta CDR3 regions from genomic DNA. Per the source publication's procedure: The number of nucleated cells in each sample was estimated from the amplification of reference gene primers within the assay. Sequence reads were collapsed and filtered to measure the absolute abundance of every unique TCRbeta CDR3 rearrangement. For each sample, productive Simpson clonality was calculated by taking the square root of Simpson's diversity index across productive rearrangements. Sourced from immuneACCESS, this table was stored by TCRdb with only in-frame sequences that have V and J called. A share of the clones is absent; for the studies checked, an unresolved V gene accounts for under half, and the remainder has no known explanation. The V and J calls and clone size were taken over from that table, and D and trimming were inferred from the DNA. Present in this sample are 60,000 to 70,000 clones, over 80% of which were seen just once. About 40% of the sample comes from the top ten.

CDR1 and CDR2 are drawn from the germline V gene: SGHRS, YFSETQ. From the cysteine up to the phenylalanine, the CDR3 has a length of 14 residues. The kept DNA is CDR3 alone, 42 bases in frame from the first base. Germline trimming amounts to 5 bases on V and 1 base on J, with 3 as the count of junction bases outside the gene matches. Source material: peripheral blood. The TCR originated in a human donor in a cohort sampled during active COVID-19. Rearrangement joined TRBV5-1 to TRBJ2-5; 9 bases in between match TRBD2. The CDR3 has the sequence CASRLGLAQETQYF. In nucleotides, the sequence is TGCGCCAGCAGACTGGGACTAGCCCAAGAGACCCAGTACTTC.